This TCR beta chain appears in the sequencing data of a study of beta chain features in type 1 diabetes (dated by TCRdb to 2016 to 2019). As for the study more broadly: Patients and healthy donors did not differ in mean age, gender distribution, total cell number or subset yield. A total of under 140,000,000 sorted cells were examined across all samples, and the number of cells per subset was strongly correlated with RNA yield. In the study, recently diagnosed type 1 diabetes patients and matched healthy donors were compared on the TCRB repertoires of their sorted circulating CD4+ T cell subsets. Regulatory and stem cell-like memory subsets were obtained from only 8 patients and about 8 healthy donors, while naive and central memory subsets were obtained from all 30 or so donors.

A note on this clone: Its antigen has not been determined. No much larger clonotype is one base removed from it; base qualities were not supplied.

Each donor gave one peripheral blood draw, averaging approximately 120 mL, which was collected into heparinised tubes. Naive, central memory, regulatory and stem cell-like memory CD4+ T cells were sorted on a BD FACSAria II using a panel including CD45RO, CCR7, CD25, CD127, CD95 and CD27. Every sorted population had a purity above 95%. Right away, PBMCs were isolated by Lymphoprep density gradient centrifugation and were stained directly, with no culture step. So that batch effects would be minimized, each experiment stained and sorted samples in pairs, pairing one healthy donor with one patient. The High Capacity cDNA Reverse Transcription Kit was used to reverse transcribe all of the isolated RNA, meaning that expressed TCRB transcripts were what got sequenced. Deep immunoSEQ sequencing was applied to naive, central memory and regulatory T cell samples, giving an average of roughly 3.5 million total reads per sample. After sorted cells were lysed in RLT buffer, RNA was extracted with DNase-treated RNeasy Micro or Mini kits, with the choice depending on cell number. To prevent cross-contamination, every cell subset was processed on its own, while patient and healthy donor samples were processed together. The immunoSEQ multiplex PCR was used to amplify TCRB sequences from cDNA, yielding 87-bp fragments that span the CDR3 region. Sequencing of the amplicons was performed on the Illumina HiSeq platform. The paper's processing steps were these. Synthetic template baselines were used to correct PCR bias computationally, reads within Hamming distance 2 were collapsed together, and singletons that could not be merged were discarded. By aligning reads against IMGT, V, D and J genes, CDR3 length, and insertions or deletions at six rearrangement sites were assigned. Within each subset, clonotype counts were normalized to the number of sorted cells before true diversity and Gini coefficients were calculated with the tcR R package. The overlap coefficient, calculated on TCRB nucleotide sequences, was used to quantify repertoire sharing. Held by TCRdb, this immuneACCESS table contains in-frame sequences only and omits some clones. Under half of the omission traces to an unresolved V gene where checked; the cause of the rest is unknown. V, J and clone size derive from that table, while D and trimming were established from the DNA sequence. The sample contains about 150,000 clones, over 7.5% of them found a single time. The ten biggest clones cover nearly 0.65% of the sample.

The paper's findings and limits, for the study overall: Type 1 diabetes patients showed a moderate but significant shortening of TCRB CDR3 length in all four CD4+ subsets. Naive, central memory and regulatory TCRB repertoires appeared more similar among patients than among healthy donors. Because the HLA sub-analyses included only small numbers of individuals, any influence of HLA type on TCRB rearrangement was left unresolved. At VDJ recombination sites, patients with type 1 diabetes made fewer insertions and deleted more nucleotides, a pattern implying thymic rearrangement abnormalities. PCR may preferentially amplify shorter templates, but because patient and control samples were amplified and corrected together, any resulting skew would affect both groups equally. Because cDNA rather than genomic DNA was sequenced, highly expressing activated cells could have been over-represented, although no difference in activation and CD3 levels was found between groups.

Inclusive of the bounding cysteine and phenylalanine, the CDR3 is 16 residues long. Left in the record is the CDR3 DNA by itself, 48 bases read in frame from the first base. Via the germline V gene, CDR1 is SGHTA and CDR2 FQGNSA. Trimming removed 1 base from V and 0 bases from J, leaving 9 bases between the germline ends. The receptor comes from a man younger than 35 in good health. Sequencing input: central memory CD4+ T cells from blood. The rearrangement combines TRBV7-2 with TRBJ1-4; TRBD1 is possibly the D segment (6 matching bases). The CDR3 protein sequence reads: CASSLGQATTNEKLFF. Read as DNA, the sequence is TGTGCCAGCAGCTTAGGACAGGCGACAACTAATGAAAAACTGTTTTTT.